Following are 21 T cell receptor beta chains from one sample sequenced in a study of T cells in Graves' hyperthyroidism and ophthalmopathy. Amplification of TCR beta CDR3 regions was performed using RNA transcripts as template. HTBI primers were used for first-round RT-PCR of the TCR CDR3. One entry per CDR3 protein results from TCRdb running MiXCR on the multiplex PCR reads. Of fewer than 900,000 distinct CDR3 sequences listed, approximately 18% are singletons. The source material was blood. The receptors stem from a woman between 45 and 60 years old with Graves' hyperthyroidism that later progressed to Graves' ophthalmopathy.

The gene calls are TRBV7-9 and TRBJ2-3; no clear D. Trimming took off 2 bases at V and 0 bases at J, with 9 bases between the two ends. Per the germline V gene, CDR1 is SEHNR and CDR2 is FQNEAQ (reference sequence). This CDR3 comprises 15 residues. The CDR3 is CASSLRLGSTDTQYF. CDR3 DNA sequence: TGTGCCAGCAGCTTAAGGTTGGGCAGCACAGATACGCAGTATTTT.

The sample holds many counts of this clonotype. The gene calls are TRBV30 and TRBJ1-4; D possibly corresponds to TRBD1 (5 bases). V was cut by 0 bases and J by 8 bases, with 10 bases left in between. The germline V gene encodes CDR1 GTSNPN and CDR2 SVGIG (reference sequence). This CDR3 spans 13 amino acids. The CDR3 DNA reads TGTGCCTGGAGTGTCGGGAGGGACGAAAAACTGTTTTTT. This encodes CAWSVGRDEKLFF.

The gene calls are TRBV20-1 and TRBJ1-4, with D possibly being TRBD1 (5 bases). Germline-derived CDR1 and CDR2 are DFQATT and SNEGSKA (reference sequence). V lost 3 bases and J 5 bases, leaving 10 bases between the germline ends. The CDR3 totals 13 residues. CDR3 coding DNA: TGCAGTGCTAGGGGACGGTTAAATGAAAAACTGTTTTTT. This gives the protein CSARGRLNEKLFF.

V usage is TRBV27 and J usage is TRBJ2-3; the match to TRBD1 covers 7 bases. The CDR3 has 13 amino acids. Germline V CDR1 and CDR2: MNHEY, SMNVEV (reference sequence). V trimming: 7 bases; J trimming: 6 bases; junction bases outside the gene matches: 7. The CDR3 DNA is TGTGCCAGCACACGACAGGGTATGGATACGCAGTATTTT. Translating it yields CASTRQGMDTQYF.

This clonotype was observed at least ten times. V gene TRBV11-2 combines with J gene TRBJ1-4; weak D call: TRBD1 (6 bases). The CDR3 loop spans 12 amino acids. Per the germline V gene, CDR1 is SGHAT and CDR2 is FQNNGV. V lost 8 bases to trimming and J lost 6 bases, with 10 bases between them. The CDR3 sequence: CASAGVDEKLFF. The DNA of the CDR3 is TGTGCCAGCGCAGGGGTGGATGAAAAACTGTTTTTT.

V usage is TRBV3-1 and J usage is TRBJ1-2; TRBD1 matches 10 bases. With 4 bases clipped from V and 8 bases from J, the junction kept 10 bases outside the gene matches. This CDR3 region has 15 residues. Germline V gives CDR1 LGHDT, CDR2 YNNKEL (reference sequence). CDR3 sequence: CASSPSPGTGVGYTF. The CDR3 DNA follows: TGTGCCAGCAGCCCCAGCCCGGGGACAGGGGTCGGCTACACCTTC.

In its sample, this clonotype was seen many times. The gene calls are TRBV5-1 and TRBJ2-3, with 8 positions matching TRBD1. The germline V gene has CDR1 SGHRS and CDR2 YFSETQ. The CDR3 extends over 16 amino acids. The V and J ends lost 0 bases and 6 bases, in that order; junction bases with no gene match: 9. The CDR3 DNA follows: TGCGCCAGCAGCTTGGTCGTCGGGACAGGCCAGGATACGCAGTATTTT. Its translation: CASSLVVGTGQDTQYF.

The chain carries TRBV4-2 and TRBJ1-6, with 8 positions matching TRBD1. V shed 1 base and J 7 bases; nucleotides not matched to a gene: 3. CDR1 and CDR2 (germline): LGHNA, YNFKEQ. The CDR3 is 15 residues long. The CDR3 protein is CASSQGYRGNSPLHF. In DNA form, the CDR3 reads TGTGCCAGCAGCCAAGGCTACAGGGGGAATTCACCCCTCCACTTT.

The chain has TRBV2 and TRBJ2-5; 7 nucleotides agree with TRBD1. This CDR3 is built from 15 residues. Germline loops: CDR1 SNHLY, CDR2 FYNNEI. The ends lost 6 bases at V and 2 bases at J; junction bases unmatched: 9. The CDR3 is CASSTGQDLQETQYF. The DNA of the CDR3 is TGTGCCAGCAGCACCGGACAGGATTTACAAGAGACCCAGTACTTC. Full variable domain (remainder filled in from reference TRBV2 and TRBJ2-5): EPEVTQTPSHQVTQMGQEVILRCVPISNHLYFYWYRQILGQKVEFLVSFYNNEISEKSEIFDDQFSVERPDGSNFTLKIRSTKLEDSAMYFCASSTGQDLQETQYFGPGTRLLVL.

This clonotype was counted many times. J is TRBJ2-3 and V is TRBV5-1; D is unclear. The V gene's germline CDR1 is SGHRS and CDR2 YFSETQ. This CDR3 spans 14 amino acids. V lost 4 bases and J lost 5, with 14 bases in between. In nucleotides, the CDR3 is TGCGCCAGCAGCCTATGGCCGGCAGAAGATACGCAGTATTTT. This sequence encodes CASSLWPAEDTQYF.

This clonotype turned up a few times. The CDR3 is CASTDFGTGGARTEAFF. DNA of the CDR3: TGTGCCAGTACCGACTTCGGGACAGGGGGCGCGAGGACTGAAGCTTTCTTT. The chain couples TRBV19 to TRBJ1-1; 12 bases line up with TRBD1. J gave up 5 bases and V 7 bases, and 14 bases lay outside the gene matches. Germline V gene data show CDR1 as LNHDA and CDR2 as SQIVND (reference sequence). The CDR3 covers 17 residues.

The CDR3 region has the DNA TGTGCCAGCAGAGTGGAGCTTAGTGAAAAACTGTTTTTT. Its protein product is CASRVELSEKLFF. The chain uses TRBV7-9 and TRBJ1-4, with D hard to call. V lost 6 bases and J 7 bases, leaving 12 bases between the germline ends. CDR1 SEHNR and CDR2 FQNEAQ come from the germline V gene (reference sequence). The CDR3 covers 13 residues.

This chain uses TRBV2 with TRBJ1-1; D uncertain. CDR1 and CDR2 (germline): SNHLY, FYNNEI. Trimming took 3 bases from V and 1 from J, leaving 9 bases between them. The CDR3 covers 14 residues. CDR3 DNA sequence: TGTGCCAGCAGTGAGCTACGTGAGAACACTGAAGCTTTCTTT. The encoded protein is CASSELRENTEAFF.

About this clonotype: The junction and the germline gene differ at one end; a read error may be behind it. V and J are TRBV7-7 and TRBJ2-1, with D possibly TRBD1 on 5 matching bases. Germline assignment: CDR1 SSHAT and CDR2 FNYEAQ (reference sequence). This CDR3 has 15 amino acids. The CDR3 nucleotides are TGTGCTAGCAGCCCTGATAGGGGCTGGACGAATGAGCAGTTCTTC. Protein: CASSPDRGWTNEQFF.

V gene TRBV7-9 combines with J gene TRBJ2-2; D not resolved. V lost 5 bases and J 2 bases, leaving 9 bases between the germline ends. Looked up from germline, CDR1 is SEHNR and CDR2 is FQNEAQ (reference sequence). This CDR3 is built from 14 residues. The CDR3 region is CASSPNLNTGELFF. DNA of the CDR3: TGTGCCAGCAGCCCCAATCTCAACACCGGGGAGCTGTTTTTT.

This clonotype was detected ten times or more. The chain links TRBV3-1 to TRBJ1-2; D uncertain. Deletions cut 0 bases from V and 0 bases from J, with 17 bases between. Germline CDR1 is LGHDT and CDR2 is YNNKEL (reference sequence). The CDR3 is made up of 18 amino acids. The CDR3 DNA reads as TGTGCCAGCAGCCAAGATATTGGGTCGTGGAGGGCTAACTATGGCTACACCTTC. Protein sequence: CASSQDIGSWRANYGYTF.

The J gene is TRBJ2-3, the V gene TRBV7-9; TRBD2 matches at 9 bases. Trimming took 5 bases from V and 4 from J; bases not matched to a gene: 10. Looked up from germline, CDR1 is SEHNR and CDR2 is FQNEAQ (reference sequence). This CDR3 is built from 16 residues. The CDR3 DNA follows: TGTGCCAGCAGCACCGCCGGGACTAGCCGGTCAGATACGCAGTATTTT. Translated, it gives CASSTAGTSRSDTQYF.

This clonotype appeared a few times. The chain recombines TRBV10-3 with TRBJ2-5, with 8 bases aligning to TRBD1. Germline CDR1 and CDR2: ENHRY and SYGVKD. This CDR3 is built from 14 residues. V shed 2 bases, J shed 7 bases, and the junction held 6 bases outside the gene matches. This CDR3 is CAISEGRGQVTQYF. The CDR3 DNA follows: TGTGCCATCAGTGAGGGCAGGGGACAGGTGACCCAGTACTTC.

This rearrangement joins TRBV20-1 to TRBJ2-1; the D is unclear. Germline V CDR1 and CDR2: DFQATT, SNEGSKA (reference sequence). Trimming took off 7 bases at V and 10 bases at J, with 11 bases between the two ends. The CDR3 spans 10 residues. CDR3 nucleotide sequence: TGCAGTGTCCTTCTAGGGGAGCAGTTCTTC. It yields the protein CSVLLGEQFF.

V usage is TRBV7-9 and J usage is TRBJ2-7; perhaps TRBD1 as D (7 bases). The CDR3 runs to 15 residues. The V end lost 5 bases, the J end lost 6 bases, and 20 bases lay between the germline ends. The germline CDR1 and CDR2 sequences are SEHNR and FQNEAQ (reference sequence). CDR3 in DNA: TGTGCCAGCAGCGAAGGCCGACAGGGCGGGATCGAGCAGTACTTC. This encodes CASSEGRQGGIEQYF.

V gene TRBV15 combines with J gene TRBJ2-6; the D gene is possibly TRBD2 (6 bases). The CDR3 runs to 16 residues. Germline CDR1 reads LNHNV; CDR2 reads YYDKDF (reference sequence). Trimming took off 0 bases at V and 2 bases at J, with 8 bases between the two ends. The CDR3 here is CATSRDTGAGANVLTF. The CDR3 DNA reads TGTGCCACCAGCAGAGATACGGGGGCTGGGGCCAACGTCCTGACTTTC.